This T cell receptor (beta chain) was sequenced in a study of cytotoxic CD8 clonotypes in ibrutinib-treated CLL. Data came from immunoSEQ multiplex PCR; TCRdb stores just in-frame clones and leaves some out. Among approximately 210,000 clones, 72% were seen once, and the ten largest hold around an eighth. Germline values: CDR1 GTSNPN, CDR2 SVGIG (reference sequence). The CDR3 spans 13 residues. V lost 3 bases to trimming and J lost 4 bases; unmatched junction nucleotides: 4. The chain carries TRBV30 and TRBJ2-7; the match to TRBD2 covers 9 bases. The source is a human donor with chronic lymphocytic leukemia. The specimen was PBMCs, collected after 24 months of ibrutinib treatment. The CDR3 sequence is CAWRHTSGYEQYF. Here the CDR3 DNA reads TGTGCCTGGAGGCATACTAGCGGGTACGAGCAGTACTTC. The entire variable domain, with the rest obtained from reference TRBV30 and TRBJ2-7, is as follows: SQTIHQWPATLVQPVGSPLSLECTVEGTSNPNLYWYRQAAGRGLQLLFYSVGIGQISSEVPQNLSASRPQDRQFILSSKKLLLSDSGFYLCAWRHTSGYEQYFGPGTRLTVT.